The 31 T cell receptor beta chains listed next were all sequenced from one sample in a study of neoadjuvant anti-PD-1 for oral cavity cancer. Assay used: immunoSEQ multiplex PCR; TCRdb lists only in-frame clones, some missing. The sample holds some 14,000 clones, 70% seen once. The specimen comprised PBMCs, sampled before nivolumab (anti-PD-1) treatment. These receptors all come from a person aged 35 to 85 with oral cavity squamous cell carcinoma.

This clone is deemed medium-sized. This chain uses TRBV14 with TRBJ1-6; D unclear. The germline gives CDR1 SGHDN, CDR2 FVKESK. The CDR3 contains 15 residues. Trimming stripped 0 bases from V and 4 bases from J, with 7 bases between. The CDR3 protein is CASSQDRRYNSPLHF. The DNA for the CDR3 is TGTGCCAGCAGCCAAGATCGACGGTATAATTCACCCCTCCACTTT.

The V and J genes are TRBV19 and TRBJ1-5; 8 nucleotides line up with TRBD1. The CDR3 runs 13 residues. The germline V gene encodes CDR1 LNHDA and CDR2 SQIVND (reference sequence). The junction had 1 base not matched to a gene; V was cut back by 3 bases and J by 6 bases. The CDR3 loop is CASSMDRVQPQHF. Here the CDR3 DNA reads TGTGCCAGTAGTATGGACAGGGTTCAGCCCCAGCATTTT.

The V call is TRBV10-3, the J call TRBJ1-4; D not resolved. This CDR3 is 16 amino acids long. Trimming removed 0 bases at V and 0 bases at J, with 8 bases between. From germline, CDR1 is ENHRY and CDR2 SYGVKD. The CDR3 region is CAISESTLATNEKLFF. Written as DNA, the CDR3 is TGTGCCATCAGTGAGTCGACACTCGCAACTAATGAAAAACTGTTTTTT.

The chain joins TRBV4-1 to TRBJ2-1; 10 positions match TRBD2. Germline V gives CDR1 MGHRA, CDR2 YSYEKL. The CDR3 totals 16 residues. The trim removed 4 bases at V and 6 bases at J, leaving 9 bases unmatched. In nucleotides, the CDR3 is TGCGCCAGCAGCCTCGGTTGGATAGCGGGGGGCAATGAGCAGTTCTTC. Translating gives CASSLGWIAGGNEQFF.

The chain carries TRBV5-3 and TRBJ2-2, with 14 positions matching TRBD2. TRBV5-3 is designated an ORF whose function remains uncertain. The V gene end was trimmed by 5 bases and the J gene end by 4 bases; junction bases not matched to a gene: 10. The CDR3 runs 18 residues. The CDR3, as DNA: TGTGCCAGAAGACTCCGACTAGCGGGAGGGGAATTCACCGGGGAGCTGTTTTTT. Translated: CARRLRLAGGEFTGELFF.

J is TRBJ1-3 and V is TRBV11-2; a possible D gene is TRBD1 (5 bases). The V end was cut by 5 bases, the J end by 10 bases, with 12 bases between. CDR3 length equals 12 residues. The germline V gene encodes CDR1 SGHAT and CDR2 FQNNGV. The CDR3 sequence: CASSQYKGTIYF. The CDR3 bases are TGTGCCAGCAGCCAATATAAGGGGACCATATATTTT. The complete variable domain, with remaining parts taken from reference TRBV11-2 and TRBJ1-3, reads EAGVAQSPRYKIIEKRQSVAFWCNPISGHATLYWYQQILGQGPKLLIQFQNNGVVDDSQLPKDRFSAERLKGVDSTLKIQPAKLEDSAVYLCASSQYKGTIYFGEGSWLTVV.

This clone was picked up one time. The CDR3 DNA sequence: TGTGCCAGCAGCCAAGATACGCCCGGACTGAGGAAAATTTACAATGAGCAGTTCTTC. Protein product: CASSQDTPGLRKIYNEQFF. V and J are TRBV4-2 and TRBJ2-1; possibly TRBD2 for D (5 bases). The V and J ends lost 0 bases and 4 bases respectively, with 22 bases between them. Germline V gene lookup returns CDR1 LGHNA and CDR2 YNFKEQ. There are 19 residues in the CDR3.

The genes are TRBV6-6 and TRBJ2-7; 9 nucleotides line up with TRBD2. CDR1 and CDR2 from the germline V gene are MNHNY and SVGAGI (reference sequence). This CDR3 region has 13 residues. V was clipped by 9 bases and J by 5 bases; unmatched bases: 8. Here the CDR3 DNA reads TGTGCCAGTCCGGGACTAGCAAAACACGAGCAGTACTTC. This sequence encodes CASPGLAKHEQYF.

This rearrangement joins TRBV11-2 to TRBJ1-1; perhaps TRBD1 as D (5 bases). V was pared by 5 bases and J by 3 bases, with 7 bases between. CDR3 length: 12 amino acids. CDR1 and CDR2 from the germline V gene are SGHAT and FQNNGV. The CDR3 sequence: CASSRGDTEAFF. Written as DNA, the CDR3 is TGTGCCAGCAGCCGGGGGGACACTGAAGCTTTCTTT.

This sequence joins TRBV5-1 and TRBJ2-5; 7 bases agree with TRBD2. Germline loops: CDR1 SGHRS, CDR2 YFSETQ. The CDR3 runs 14 residues. With 4 bases clipped from V and 4 bases from J, the junction kept 7 bases outside the gene matches. The CDR3 nucleotides are TGCGCCAGCAGCGCGGGGGAGCTGGGAGAGACCCAGTACTTC. This gives the protein CASSAGELGETQYF.

The table lists this clone with a few counts. This sequence joins TRBV6-1 and TRBJ1-5; no definite D call. From germline, CDR1 is MNHNS and CDR2 SASEGT. The CDR3 spans 15 residues. The V gene lost 0 bases and the J gene lost 6 bases, with 12 bases spanning the gap. The CDR3 spells CASSEAWTGSQPQHF. CDR3 nucleotides: TGTGCCAGCAGTGAAGCGTGGACGGGGTCTCAGCCCCAGCATTTT.

J is TRBJ2-7 and V is TRBV5-1; the D gene could be TRBD1 or TRBD2 (6 bases each). Germline CDR1 reads SGHRS; CDR2 reads YFSETQ. V gave up 4 bases and J gave up 3 bases, with 23 bases separating them. The CDR3 covers 17 residues. The CDR3 loop is CASSRDQGVGGGYEQYF. CDR3 bases: TGCGCCAGCAGCCGGGACCAGGGAGTAGGAGGGGGCTACGAGCAGTACTTC.

This clone was found a few times. V usage is TRBV6-5 and J usage is TRBJ1-6; D call uncertain. Germline V gene lookup returns CDR1 MNHEY and CDR2 SVGAGI. The V gene lost 4 bases and the J gene lost 7 bases, with 8 bases spanning the gap. The CDR3 totals 13 residues. CDR3 in amino acids: CASSSAGNSPLHF. The CDR3 nucleotides are TGTGCCAGCAGTTCCGCGGGGAATTCACCCCTCCACTTT.

This rearrangement joins TRBV12-5 to TRBJ2-5; TRBD1 matches at 9 bases. The V gene end was trimmed by 0 bases and the J gene end by 6 bases; junction bases not matched to a gene: 2. The CDR3 is made up of 14 amino acids. In germline, CDR1 is LGHNT, CDR2 FRNRAP. The CDR3 is CASGLVGQGQTQYF. The CDR3 bases are TGTGCTAGTGGTTTGGTAGGACAGGGGCAGACCCAGTACTTC.

This chain links TRBV6-6 with TRBJ2-1; 13 bases agree with TRBD2. The CDR3 loop spans 16 amino acids. The ends lost 6 bases at V and 2 bases at J; junction bases unmatched: 4. Looked up from germline, CDR1 is MNHNY and CDR2 is SVGAGI (reference sequence). The CDR3 here is CASSGTSGTTYNEQFF. Written as DNA, the CDR3 is TGTGCCAGCAGCGGGACTAGCGGGACGACCTACAATGAGCAGTTCTTC.

This clone was seen a handful of times. CDR3 sequence (DNA): TGTGCCAGCAGGATGGAGGATTGGTTCCCCTATGGCTACACCTTC. It specifies CASRMEDWFPYGYTF. The chain carries TRBV28 and TRBJ1-2; D not resolved. The CDR3 runs 15 residues. Trimming pared 6 bases from V and 4 bases from J, leaving 18 bases between. The V gene's germline CDR1 is MDHEN and CDR2 SYDVKM.

This chain connects TRBV27 to TRBJ1-2; unclear D gene. CDR3 size: 14 residues. CDR1 MNHEY and CDR2 SMNVEV come from the germline V gene (reference sequence). Trimming took 6 bases from V and 4 from J, leaving 15 bases between them. The CDR3 protein is CASSPVVGIYGYTF. In DNA, the CDR3 is TGTGCCAGCAGCCCAGTCGTTGGGATCTATGGCTACACCTTC.

V gene TRBV29-1 combines with J gene TRBJ1-1; the match to TRBD1 covers 10 bases. The V segment lost 5 bases and the J segment 0 bases; nucleotides outside the gene matches: 6. Germline values: CDR1 SQVTM, CDR2 ANQGSEA. This CDR3 spans 15 amino acids. CDR3 sequence: CSVPPGQGLNTEAFF. As DNA, the CDR3 is TGCAGCGTTCCGCCGGGACAGGGGCTGAACACTGAAGCTTTCTTT. The whole variable domain, remainder taken from reference TRBV29-1 and TRBJ1-1, is SAVISQKPSRDICQRGTSLTIQCQVDSQVTMMFWYRQQPGQSLTLIATANQGSEATYESGFVIDKFPISRPNLTFSTLTVSNMSPEDSSIYLCSVPPGQGLNTEAFFGQGTRLTVV.

The chain combines TRBV2 with TRBJ2-5; no reliable D call. Looked up from germline, CDR1 is SNHLY and CDR2 is FYNNEI. This CDR3 spans 11 amino acids. Trimming cost V 6 bases and J 5 bases, with 7 bases left between them. In nucleotides, the CDR3 is TGTGCCAGCAGCCTCGGGGAGACCCAGTACTTC. Amino acids: CASSLGETQYF.

J is TRBJ2-1 and V is TRBV11-3; 10 nucleotides align to TRBD2. The CDR3 contains 18 residues. Trimming at V came to 5 bases and at J to 5 bases, leaving 15 bases not matched to a gene. Germline values: CDR1 SGHNT, CDR2 YENEEA. CDR3 residues: CASSPGATKREGDNEQFF. The CDR3 DNA follows: TGTGCCAGCAGCCCCGGAGCAACCAAGCGGGAGGGGGACAATGAGCAGTTCTTC.

The chain joins TRBV27 to TRBJ2-3; D is tentatively TRBD1 or TRBD2 (7 bases each). The CDR3 has 17 residues. CDR1 is MNHEY and CDR2 is SMNVEV in the germline V gene (reference sequence). V was pared by 2 bases and J by 1 base, with 16 bases between. Here the CDR3 DNA reads TGTGCCAGCAGTTTAGAGGGGGCGGGGGTTGGCACAGATACGCAGTATTTT. Translation gives CASSLEGAGVGTDTQYF.

V and J are TRBV6-5 and TRBJ1-2, with 8 bases that match TRBD1. Per germline, CDR1 MNHEY and CDR2 SVGAGI. CDR3 length: 15 amino acids. The V and J ends lost 2 bases and 0 bases, in that order; junction bases with no gene match: 2. This CDR3 reads CASSYEQGANYGYTF. CDR3 coding DNA: TGTGCCAGCAGTTACGAACAGGGGGCTAACTATGGCTACACCTTC.

The rearrangement uses TRBV5-6 and TRBJ2-7; 8 bases match TRBD1. The CDR3 has 16 amino acids. Losses at the gene ends were 4 bases for V and 1 base for J; bases not matched to a gene: 10. CDR1 and CDR2 (germline): SGHDT, YYEEEE. The CDR3 here is CASSLTTGVGSYEQYF. The CDR3 DNA reads as TGTGCCAGCAGCCTTACGACAGGGGTCGGATCCTACGAGCAGTACTTC.

J is TRBJ2-2 and V is TRBV6-1; D uncertain. With 3 bases removed from V and 4 bases from J, the gap between germline ends came to 15 bases. There are 16 residues in the CDR3. CDR1 and CDR2 from the germline V gene are MNHNS and SASEGT. The CDR3 sequence: CASSEVPLPSTGELFF. For the CDR3, the DNA is TGTGCCAGCAGTGAGGTCCCGCTCCCCAGCACCGGGGAGCTGTTTTTT.

This sequence joins TRBV27 and TRBJ2-1; D is perhaps TRBD1 (6 bases). CDR1 and CDR2 from the germline V gene are MNHEY and SMNVEV (reference sequence). With 3 bases removed from V and 10 bases from J, the gap between germline ends came to 10 bases. The CDR3 runs to 12 residues. The CDR3 is CASSFSGAEQFF. In DNA form, the CDR3 reads TGTGCCAGCAGTTTTTCAGGGGCGGAGCAGTTCTTC.

This chain links TRBV5-4 with TRBJ2-3; 8 positions match TRBD2. Germline assignment: CDR1 SGHNT and CDR2 YYREEE (reference sequence). This CDR3 has 15 amino acids. With 1 base clipped from V and 1 base from J, the junction kept 2 bases outside the gene matches. DNA of the CDR3: TGTGCCAGCAGCTTGCGGGGGGGCGGCACAGATACGCAGTATTTT. Translated: CASSLRGGGTDTQYF.

This chain joins TRBV2 and TRBJ2-1; TRBD1 agrees at 9 bases. Germline CDR1 SNHLY, CDR2 FYNNEI. The V gene end was trimmed by 1 base and the J gene end by 2 bases; junction bases not matched to a gene: 6. This CDR3 spans 17 amino acids. CDR3 in amino acids: CASSEELGDRAYNEQFF. CDR3 in DNA: TGTGCCAGCAGTGAAGAGTTAGGGGACAGGGCCTACAATGAGCAGTTCTTC.

V is TRBV19 and J is TRBJ2-6; the D gene is possibly TRBD1 (6 bases). Trimming took 0 bases from V and 4 from J, leaving 10 bases between them. The CDR3 contains 16 residues. The germline gives CDR1 LNHDA, CDR2 SQIVND (reference sequence). The CDR3 protein is CASSIETGSGANVLTF. For the CDR3, the DNA is TGTGCCAGTAGTATAGAAACAGGGTCCGGGGCCAACGTCCTGACTTTC.

The chain uses TRBV5-6 and TRBJ2-3, with TRBD2 identical over 10 bases. The CDR3 is made up of 15 amino acids. Germline CDR1 SGHDT, CDR2 YYEEEE. V lost 6 bases and J lost 1; bases outside the gene matches: 5. CDR3 DNA: TGTGCCAGCACCCGGGGGACTAGCGGCACAGATACGCAGTATTTT. It yields the protein CASTRGTSGTDTQYF.

The chain couples TRBV19 to TRBJ2-7; D is unclear. V lost 5 bases and J 0 bases, leaving 5 bases between the germline ends. CDR3 length equals 12 residues. Germline V lookup: CDR1 LNHDA, CDR2 SQIVND (reference sequence). The CDR3 region is CASSADSYEQYF. Here the CDR3 DNA reads TGTGCCAGTAGTGCCGACTCCTACGAGCAGTACTTC.

This clone qualifies as medium-sized (0.01 to 0.1%). The genes are TRBV6-4 and TRBJ2-2; D is perhaps TRBD1 (6 bases). This CDR3 is 15 amino acids long. CDR1 is MRHNA, CDR2 SNTAGT, per germline. V lost 3 bases, J lost 4 bases, and 12 bases lay in between. CDR3 sequence reads: CASSEGAEGTGELFF. The DNA for the CDR3 is TGTGCCAGCAGTGAGGGGGCAGAAGGCACCGGGGAGCTGTTTTTT.